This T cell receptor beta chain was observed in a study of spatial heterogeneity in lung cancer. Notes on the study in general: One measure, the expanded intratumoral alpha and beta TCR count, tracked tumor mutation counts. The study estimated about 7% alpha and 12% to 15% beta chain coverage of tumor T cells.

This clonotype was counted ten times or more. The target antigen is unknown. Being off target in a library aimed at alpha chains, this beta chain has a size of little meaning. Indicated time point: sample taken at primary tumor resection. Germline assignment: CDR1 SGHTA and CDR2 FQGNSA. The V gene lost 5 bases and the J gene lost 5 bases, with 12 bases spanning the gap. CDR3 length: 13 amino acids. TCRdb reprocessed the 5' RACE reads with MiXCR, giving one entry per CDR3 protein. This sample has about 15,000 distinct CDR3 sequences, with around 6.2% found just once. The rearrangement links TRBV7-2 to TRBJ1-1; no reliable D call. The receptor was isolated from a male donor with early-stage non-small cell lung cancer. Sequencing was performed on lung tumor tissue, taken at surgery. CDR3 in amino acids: CASSPTPGTEAFF. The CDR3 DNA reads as TGTGCCAGCAGCCCAACCCCAGGTACTGAAGCTTTCTTT.